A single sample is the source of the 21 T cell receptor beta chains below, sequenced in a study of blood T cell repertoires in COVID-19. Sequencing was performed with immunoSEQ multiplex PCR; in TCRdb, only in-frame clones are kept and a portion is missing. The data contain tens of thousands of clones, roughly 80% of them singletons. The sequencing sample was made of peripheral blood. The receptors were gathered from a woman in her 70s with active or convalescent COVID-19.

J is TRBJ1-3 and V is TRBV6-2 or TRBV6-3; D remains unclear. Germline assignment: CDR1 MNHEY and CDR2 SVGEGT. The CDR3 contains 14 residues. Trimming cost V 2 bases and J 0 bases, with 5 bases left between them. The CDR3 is CASSYADSGNTIYF. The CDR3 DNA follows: TGTGCCAGCAGTTACGCGGACTCTGGAAACACCATATATTTT.

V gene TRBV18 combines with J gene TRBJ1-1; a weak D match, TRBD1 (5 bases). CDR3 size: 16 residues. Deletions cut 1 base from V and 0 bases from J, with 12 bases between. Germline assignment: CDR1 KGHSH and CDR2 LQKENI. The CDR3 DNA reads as TGTGCCAGCTCACCACTCTCCAGGGCCATGAACACTGAAGCTTTCTTT. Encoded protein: CASSPLSRAMNTEAFF.

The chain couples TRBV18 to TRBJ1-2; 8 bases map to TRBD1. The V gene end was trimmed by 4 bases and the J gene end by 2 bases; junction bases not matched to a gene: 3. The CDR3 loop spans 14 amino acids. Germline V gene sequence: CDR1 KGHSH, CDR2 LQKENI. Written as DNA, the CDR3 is TGTGCCAGCTCACGCACAGGGGGGAACTATGGCTACACCTTC. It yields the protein CASSRTGGNYGYTF.

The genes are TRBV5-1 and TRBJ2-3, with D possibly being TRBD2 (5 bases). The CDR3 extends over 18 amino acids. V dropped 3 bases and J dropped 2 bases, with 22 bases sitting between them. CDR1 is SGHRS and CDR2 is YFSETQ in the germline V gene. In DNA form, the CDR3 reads TGCGCCAGCAGCTCGAGGGCCGGACTCGCTATGGCCACAGATACGCAGTATTTT. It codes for CASSSRAGLAMATDTQYF. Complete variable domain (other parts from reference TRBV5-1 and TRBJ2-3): KAGVTQTPRYLIKTRGQQVTLSCSPISGHRSVSWYQQTPGQGLQFLFEYFSETQRNKGNFPGRFSGRQFSNSRSEMNVSTLELGDSALYLCASSSRAGLAMATDTQYFGPGTRLTVL.

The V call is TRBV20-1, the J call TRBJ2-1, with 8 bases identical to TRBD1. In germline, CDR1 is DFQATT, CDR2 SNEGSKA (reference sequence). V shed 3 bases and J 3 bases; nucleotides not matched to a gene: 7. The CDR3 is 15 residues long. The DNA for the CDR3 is TGCAGTGCTAGTGCTTTTGACAGGGGCTACAATGAGCAGTTCTTC. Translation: CSASAFDRGYNEQFF.

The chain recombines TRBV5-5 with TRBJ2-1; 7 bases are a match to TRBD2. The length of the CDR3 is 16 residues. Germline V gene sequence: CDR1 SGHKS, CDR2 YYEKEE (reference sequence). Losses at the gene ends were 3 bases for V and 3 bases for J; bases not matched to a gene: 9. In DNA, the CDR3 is TGTGCCAGCAGCTCAACAACTAGCGTGAGCTACAATGAGCAGTTCTTC. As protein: CASSSTTSVSYNEQFF.

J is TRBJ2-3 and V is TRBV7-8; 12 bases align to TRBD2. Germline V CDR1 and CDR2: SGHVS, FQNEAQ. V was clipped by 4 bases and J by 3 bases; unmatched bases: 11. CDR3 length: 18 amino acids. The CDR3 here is CASSSTSGGTKLTDTQYF. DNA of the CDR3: TGTGCCAGCAGCTCTACTAGCGGGGGGACGAAACTGACAGATACGCAGTATTTT.

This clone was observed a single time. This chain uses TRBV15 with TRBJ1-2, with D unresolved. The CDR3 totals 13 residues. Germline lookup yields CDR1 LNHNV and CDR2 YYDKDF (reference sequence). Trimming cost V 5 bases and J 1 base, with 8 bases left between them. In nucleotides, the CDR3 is TGTGCCACCAGCCTTGACAATAACTATGGCTACACCTTC. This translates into CATSLDNNYGYTF.

The DNA for the CDR3 is TGCAGTGCTGAGCATTACAATGAGCAGTTCTTC. Protein product: CSAEHYNEQFF. J is TRBJ2-1 and V is TRBV20-1; D unresolved. The germline V gene encodes CDR1 DFQATT and CDR2 SNEGSKA (reference sequence). Trimming took off 5 bases at V and 4 bases at J, with 6 bases between the two ends. The CDR3 contains 11 residues.

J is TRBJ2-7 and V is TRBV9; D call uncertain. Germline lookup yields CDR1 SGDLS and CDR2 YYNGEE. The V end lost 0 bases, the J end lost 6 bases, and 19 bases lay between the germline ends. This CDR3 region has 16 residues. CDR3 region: CASSVAAITQMSEQYF. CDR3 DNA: TGTGCCAGCAGCGTAGCTGCGATCACCCAAATGAGCGAGCAGTACTTC. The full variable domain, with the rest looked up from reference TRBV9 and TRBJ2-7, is DSGVTQTPKHLITATGQRVTLRCSPRSGDLSVYWYQQSLDQGLQFLIQYYNGEERAKGNILERFSAQQFPDLHSELNLSSLELGDSALYFCASSVAAITQMSEQYFGPGTRLTVT.

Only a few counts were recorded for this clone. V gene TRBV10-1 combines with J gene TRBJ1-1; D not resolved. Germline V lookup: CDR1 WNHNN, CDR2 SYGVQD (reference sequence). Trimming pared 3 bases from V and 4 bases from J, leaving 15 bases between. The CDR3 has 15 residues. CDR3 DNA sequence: TGCGCCAGCAGTGATGACTCCCTCGGGAGCACTGAAGCTTTCTTT. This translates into CASSDDSLGSTEAFF.

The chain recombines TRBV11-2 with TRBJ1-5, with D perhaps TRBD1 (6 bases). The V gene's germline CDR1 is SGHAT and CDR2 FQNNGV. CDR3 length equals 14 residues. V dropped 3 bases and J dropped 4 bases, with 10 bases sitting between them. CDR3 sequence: CASSLGRGNQPQHF. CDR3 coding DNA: TGTGCCAGCAGCTTGGGCAGGGGTAATCAGCCCCAGCATTTT.

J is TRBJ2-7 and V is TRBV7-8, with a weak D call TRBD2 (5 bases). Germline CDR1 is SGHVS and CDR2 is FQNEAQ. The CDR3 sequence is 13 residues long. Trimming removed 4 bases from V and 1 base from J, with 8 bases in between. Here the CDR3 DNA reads TGTGCCAGCAGCTACCGGACTTCCTACGAGCAGTACTTC. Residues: CASSYRTSYEQYF.

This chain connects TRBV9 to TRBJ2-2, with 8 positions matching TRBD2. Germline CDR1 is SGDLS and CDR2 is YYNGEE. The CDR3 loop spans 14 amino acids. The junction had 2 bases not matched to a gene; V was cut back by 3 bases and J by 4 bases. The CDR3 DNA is TGTGCCAGCAGCGCCGGGGGGGCCACCGGGGAGCTGTTTTTT. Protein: CASSAGGATGELFF.

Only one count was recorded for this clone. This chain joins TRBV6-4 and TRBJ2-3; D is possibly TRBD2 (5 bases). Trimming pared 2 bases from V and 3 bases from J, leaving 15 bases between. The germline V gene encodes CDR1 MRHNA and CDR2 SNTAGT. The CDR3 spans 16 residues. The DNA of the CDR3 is TGTGCCAGCAGTGACGAATCGGGAACCGGGACAGATACGCAGTATTTT. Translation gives CASSDESGTGTDTQYF.

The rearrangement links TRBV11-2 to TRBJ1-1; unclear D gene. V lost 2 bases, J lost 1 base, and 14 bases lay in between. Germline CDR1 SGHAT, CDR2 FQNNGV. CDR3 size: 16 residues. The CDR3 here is CASSLQNRRENTEAFF. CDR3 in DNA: TGTGCCAGCAGCTTACAAAATAGACGGGAGAACACTGAAGCTTTCTTT.

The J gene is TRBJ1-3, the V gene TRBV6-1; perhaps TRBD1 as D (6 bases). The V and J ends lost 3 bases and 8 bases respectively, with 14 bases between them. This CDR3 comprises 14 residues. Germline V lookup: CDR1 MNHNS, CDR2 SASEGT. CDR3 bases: TGTGCCAGCAGTGACCGACAGGCTGGCCACACCATATATTTT. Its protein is CASSDRQAGHTIYF.

For the CDR3, the DNA is TGTGCCAGCAGCGCACCTACAGTAAACTATGGCTACACCTTC. It translates to CASSAPTVNYGYTF. This chain uses TRBV9 with TRBJ1-2; D uncertain. The CDR3 consists of 14 residues. Germline V gene data show CDR1 as SGDLS and CDR2 as YYNGEE. The V end was cut by 3 bases, the J end by 2 bases, with 11 bases between.

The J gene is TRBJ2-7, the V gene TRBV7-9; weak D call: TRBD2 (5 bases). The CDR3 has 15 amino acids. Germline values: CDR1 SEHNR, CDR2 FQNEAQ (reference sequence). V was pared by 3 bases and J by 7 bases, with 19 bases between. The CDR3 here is CASSFMGDRGEEQYF. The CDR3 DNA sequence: TGTGCCAGCAGCTTTATGGGCGATCGGGGAGAAGAGCAGTACTTC. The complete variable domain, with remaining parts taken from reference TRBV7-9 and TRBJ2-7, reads DTGVSQNPRHKITKRGQNVTFRCDPISEHNRLYWYRQTLGQGPEFLTYFQNEAQLEKSRLLSDRFSAERPKGSFSTLEIQRTEQGDSAMYLCASSFMGDRGEEQYFGPGTRLTVT.

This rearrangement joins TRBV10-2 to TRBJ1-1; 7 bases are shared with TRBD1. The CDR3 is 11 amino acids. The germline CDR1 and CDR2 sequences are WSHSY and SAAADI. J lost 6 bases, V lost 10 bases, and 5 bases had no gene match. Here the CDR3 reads CATGQDAEAFF. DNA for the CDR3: TGCGCCACCGGACAGGACGCTGAAGCTTTCTTT.

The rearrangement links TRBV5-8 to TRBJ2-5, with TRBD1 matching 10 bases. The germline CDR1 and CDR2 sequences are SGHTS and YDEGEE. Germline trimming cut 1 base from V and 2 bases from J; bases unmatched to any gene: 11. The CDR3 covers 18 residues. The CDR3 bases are TGTGCCAGCAGCTTGAACCGCTGGGTGGGACAGGGGCAAGAGACCCAGTACTTC. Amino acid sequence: CASSLNRWVGQGQETQYF.